These 14 T cell receptor beta chains originate from one sample sequenced in a study of T cells in Graves' hyperthyroidism and ophthalmopathy. RNA transcripts gave rise to amplified TCR beta CDR3 regions. Initially, a first-round RT-PCR of the TCR CDR3 employed the HTBI primer set. Each CDR3 protein is one row after TCRdb ran MiXCR on the multiplex PCR reads. The sample lists nearly 600,000 distinct CDR3 sequences, 14% occurring once. The sample was blood. These receptors were collected from a woman aged 25 to 39 with Graves' hyperthyroidism that later progressed to Graves' ophthalmopathy.

This clonotype was picked up many times. The chain couples TRBV6-2 or TRBV6-3 to TRBJ1-1; D is perhaps TRBD1 (5 bases). The CDR3 totals 13 residues. V was clipped by 2 bases and J by 5 bases, with 9 bases between them. Germline assignment: CDR1 MNHEY and CDR2 SVGEGT. This CDR3 reads CASSYEEGTEAFF. Here the CDR3 DNA reads TGTGCCAGCAGTTACGAGGAGGGGACTGAAGCTTTCTTT.

This chain connects TRBV4-3 to TRBJ1-3, with D tentatively TRBD1 (5 bases). Trimming took off 3 bases at V and 2 bases at J, with 14 bases between the two ends. Per the germline V gene, CDR1 is LGHNA and CDR2 is YSLEER. The length of the CDR3 is 16 residues. The CDR3 DNA sequence: TGCGCCAGCAGCCAGTCACCCAGGGTTCCTGGAAACACCATATATTTT. It is translated as CASSQSPRVPGNTIYF.

The chain employs TRBV20-1 and TRBJ2-7, with 14 bases matching TRBD2. V trimming: 3 bases; J trimming: 2 bases; junction bases outside the gene matches: 6. Germline CDR1 reads DFQATT; CDR2 reads SNEGSKA (reference sequence). The CDR3 covers 16 residues. CDR3 DNA sequence: TGCAGTGCTAGTGGACTAGCGGGGGGCGTGACCTACGAGCAGTACTTC. Translation: CSASGLAGGVTYEQYF.

There are many counts of this clonotype. This chain joins TRBV12-3 or TRBV12-4 and TRBJ1-5, with D maybe TRBD1 (5 bases). Trimming pared 4 bases from V and 9 bases from J, leaving 19 bases between. The CDR3 runs 15 residues. The CDR3 DNA reads TGTGCCAGCAGTTCCACGTTGACAGCCTCTTTGCCCCAGCATTTT. Amino acids: CASSSTLTASLPQHF.

At least ten counts were recorded for this clonotype. DNA for the CDR3: TGCGCCAGCAGCTTGGTACCAGCCCTCCACGAAGAGCAGTACTTC. Its translation: CASSLVPALHEEQYF. The chain recombines TRBV5-1 with TRBJ2-7; the D is unclear. CDR1 is SGHRS and CDR2 is YFSETQ in the germline V gene. The length of the CDR3 is 15 residues. Trimming took 0 bases from V and 7 from J, leaving 17 bases between them.

In this sample, this clonotype turned up many times. The rearrangement uses TRBV4-1 and TRBJ2-7; maybe TRBD2 (6 bases). This CDR3 comprises 16 residues. The V end was cut by 1 base, the J end by 0 bases, with 13 bases between. From germline, CDR1 is MGHRA and CDR2 YSYEKL. Here the CDR3 DNA reads TGCGCCAGCAGCCAAGGGGCAGGGAGGTACTCCTACGAGCAGTACTTC. Translating it yields CASSQGAGRYSYEQYF.

A remark on this clonotype: One junction end does not reproduce the germline sequence, and a read error may be involved. The V and J genes are TRBV19 and TRBJ1-1; no reliable D call. The CDR3 is 14 amino acids. Germline assignment: CDR1 LNHDA and CDR2 SQIVND (reference sequence). The CDR3 protein is CASSIGNSNAEAFF. Written as DNA, the CDR3 is TGTGCCAGTAGTATAGGCAACTCCAACGCTGAAGCCTTCTTT.

The chain is built from TRBV2 and TRBJ2-2; D is possibly TRBD1 (5 bases). V lost 6 bases, J lost 4 bases, and 9 bases lay in between. The length of the CDR3 is 13 residues. CDR1 and CDR2 (germline): SNHLY, FYNNEI. CDR3 residues: CASRGQPTGELFF. CDR3 in DNA: TGTGCCAGCAGAGGACAACCCACCGGGGAGCTGTTTTTT.

This clonotype was seen many times. CDR3 sequence: CASSPTSSGEADTQYF. CDR3 bases: TGTGCCAGCAGTCCGACTAGCTCGGGAGAGGCAGATACGCAGTATTTT. The chain combines TRBV12-3 or TRBV12-4 with TRBJ2-3; 7 bases match TRBD2. J gave up 4 bases and V 5 bases, and 12 bases lay outside the gene matches. The CDR3 spans 16 residues.

This clonotype was observed many times. The chain employs TRBV19 and TRBJ1-5; 10 bases map to TRBD1. Germline assignment: CDR1 LNHDA and CDR2 SQIVND (reference sequence). This CDR3 has 18 amino acids. V dropped 3 bases and J dropped 3; count of bases not matched to a gene: 11. The CDR3 coding sequence is TGTGCCAGTAGTATCAGACAGGGGGCCACCTCCTTCAATCAGCCCCAGCATTTT. It codes for CASSIRQGATSFNQPQHF. The full variable domain, with the rest looked up from reference TRBV19 and TRBJ1-5, is DGGITQSPKYLFRKEGQNVTLSCEQNLNHDAMYWYRQDPGQGLRLIYYSQIVNDFQKGDIAEGYSVSREKKESFPLTVTSAQKNPTAFYLCASSIRQGATSFNQPQHFGDGTRLSIL.

This clonotype was picked up many times. The chain couples TRBV5-8 to TRBJ2-1; 9 bases match TRBD1. The V gene's germline CDR1 is SGHTS and CDR2 YDEGEE. This CDR3 spans 15 amino acids. The V gene end was trimmed by 4 bases and the J gene end by 5 bases; junction bases not matched to a gene: 7. Here the CDR3 DNA reads TGTGCCAGCAGCGGGACAGGGAAGCGGAACAATGAGCAGTTCTTC. It specifies CASSGTGKRNNEQFF.

The rearrangement uses TRBV18 and TRBJ2-7; TRBD1 matches 7 bases. The CDR3 is 15 residues long. After removal of 2 bases from V and 3 bases from J, the junction contained 7 bases not matched to a gene. CDR1 and CDR2 from the germline V gene are KGHSH and LQKENI. The CDR3, as DNA: TGTGCCAGCTCACCATATCTACAGGGGAGCTACGAGCAGTACTTC. Residues: CASSPYLQGSYEQYF.

This clonotype turned up a few times. The genes are TRBV5-1 and TRBJ1-4, with D possibly TRBD1 on 6 matching bases. The CDR3 runs 15 residues. Germline CDR1 is SGHRS and CDR2 is YFSETQ. The V and J ends lost 5 bases and 0 bases respectively, with 11 bases between them. The CDR3 coding sequence is TGCGCCAGCAGGCAGACAGGAGCAACTAATGAAAAACTGTTTTTT. Its translation: CASRQTGATNEKLFF.

This clonotype was seen repeatedly, ten times or more. This sequence joins TRBV7-9 and TRBJ1-2; TRBD1 matches at 8 bases. J was trimmed by 7 bases and V by 5 bases; bases with no gene match: 24. The CDR3 has 19 residues. Looked up from germline, CDR1 is SEHNR and CDR2 is FQNEAQ (reference sequence). The CDR3 loop reads CASSPGTGYISTKTGGYTF. In DNA form, the CDR3 reads TGTGCCAGCAGCCCAGGGACAGGCTACATATCCACTAAAACTGGTGGCTACACCTTC.